Below are 3 T cell receptor beta chains sequenced from a single sample in a study of cytomegalovirus exposure and HLA in healthy donors. Primers: 60 Vbeta forward and 13 Jbeta reverse. TCRdb keeps only in-frame clones here, not all; method: immunoSEQ multiplex PCR. The table has roughly 180,000 clones, 84% seen once. Material for sequencing was PBMCs. These receptors originate from a girl aged 2 to 10 in good health and CMV-seropositive.

This clone was seen at least ten times. The chain recombines TRBV5-1 with TRBJ1-2; D gene unclear. Trimming stripped 6 bases from V and 1 base from J, with 13 bases between. Germline loops: CDR1 SGHRS, CDR2 YFSETQ. This CDR3 is built from 14 residues. The CDR3: CASTISPGNYGYTF. In DNA form, the CDR3 reads TGCGCCAGCACCATAAGTCCGGGTAACTATGGCTACACCTTC.

This clone was recorded a few times. The V and J genes are TRBV6-6 and TRBJ1-1, with 8 nucleotides matching TRBD1. CDR1 and CDR2 (germline): MNHNY, SVGAGI (reference sequence). Unmatched junction bases numbered 7, after V lost 5 bases and J lost 5 bases. This CDR3 spans 14 amino acids. The CDR3 nucleotides are TGTGCCAGCAGTCCCAGGGGGCCGGGGACTGAAGCTTTCTTT. Its protein product is CASSPRGPGTEAFF.

The count of this clone is one. This rearrangement joins TRBV5-4 to TRBJ2-7; 7 bases map to TRBD2. The CDR3 is 15 residues long. Germline CDR1 SGHNT, CDR2 YYREEE (reference sequence). With V trimmed by 0 bases and J by 7 bases, 10 bases remained unmatched. CDR3 loop: CASSLVAGESVEQYF. CDR3 in DNA: TGTGCCAGCAGCTTGGTCGCGGGGGAGTCCGTAGAGCAGTACTTC.